This T cell receptor (beta chain) was observed in a study of T-cell reconstitution after alpha-beta-depleted transplantation in children. Library preparation (for TCRbeta) was performed with unique molecular identifiers. TCRdb re-derived calls from the PCR reads in MiXCR, one entry per CDR3 protein. Of hundreds of thousands of distinct CDR3 sequences listed, 13% are singletons. Study-level points and caveats: The origin of alpha-beta T cells about two months after transplant was reportedly several hundred expanded graft clones. When one year had passed after transplant, most T-cell counts and diversity came from newly produced T cells.

This clonotype was counted only a few times. What it binds is not known. CDR3 length equals 18 residues. J was trimmed by 4 bases and V by 0 bases; bases with no gene match: 10. The germline V gene has CDR1 LGHNA and CDR2 YNFKEQ. This sequence joins TRBV4-2 and TRBJ2-7, with TRBD2 matching over 12 bases. The material was PBMCs, mostly from graft donor cells, obtained 360 days after TCRalphabeta/CD19-depleted stem cell transplant. The clonotype comes from a male patient between 10 and 17 years old who had a stem cell transplant for acute myeloid leukemia, so the T cells may come from the graft donor. The CDR3 DNA follows: TGTGCCAGCAGCCAAGATCCCCCGAGGACTAGCGGGACGTACGAGCAGTACTTC. Its protein is CASSQDPPRTSGTYEQYF.